The text below deals with one T cell receptor (beta chain). Libraries were prepared by immunoSEQ multiplex PCR; TCRdb keeps only in-frame clonotypes and omits some of them. The table has 180,000 or so clones, around 86% seen once. This entry is derived from a study of blood T cell repertoires in COVID-19. The CDR3 sequence is 17 residues long. The V end was cut by 2 bases, the J end by 2 bases, with 18 bases between. In germline, CDR1 is SGDLS, CDR2 YYNGEE. This chain uses TRBV9 with TRBJ2-3, with a weak D call TRBD1 (6 bases). Input material: peripheral blood. The sequence was collected from a man in his fifties or sixties with acute or convalescent COVID-19. In DNA form, the CDR3 reads TGTGCCAGCAGCGTGTCCAGTGGGGGCCGCTTCACAGATACGCAGTATTTT. This translates into CASSVSSGGRFTDTQYF.